Listed below are T cell receptor beta chains from one sample, sequenced in a study of vaccination effects on CD4 cells after COVID-19. Sequencing used immunoSEQ multiplex PCR; TCRdb keeps in-frame clones, though not all of them. The repertoire consists of some 22,000 clones, with over 55% occurring once and the leading ten covering around 12%. No antigen is known for these receptors. The source material was CD4+ T cells from PBMCs cultured with HCoV-OC43 spike peptides, sampled before COVID-19 vaccination. The receptors were sampled from a human donor who received a COVID-19 vaccine. Both conserved end residues are part of each CDR3. Each record gives: D gene, clone size, J gene, V gene, CDR3 DNA, CDR3 protein. D genes are given only for firm matches. The listing skips clone size in some rows; elsewhere it reads once, few, many or a size class.

d_gene: TRBD1; abundance: once; j_gene: TRBJ1-2; v_gene: TRBV2; CDR3nt: TGTGCCAGCAGTGTGGACAGGGGCGGATCGAACTATGGCTACACCTTC; CDR3aa: CASSVDRGGSNYGYTF
d_gene: NA; abundance: NA; j_gene: TRBJ1-1; v_gene: TRBV2; CDR3nt: TGTGCCAGCAGAAGAAGTCAAAACACTGAAGCTTTCTTT; CDR3aa: CASRRSQNTEAFF
d_gene: NA; abundance: NA; j_gene: TRBJ1-6; v_gene: TRBV9; CDR3nt: TGTGCCAGCAGCCTATGGGAGCCGAATAATTCACCCCTCCACTTT; CDR3aa: CASSLWEPNNSPLHF
d_gene: TRBD2; abundance: few; j_gene: TRBJ2-6; v_gene: TRBV5-1; CDR3nt: TGCGCCAGCAGTAGCGGGAGGTCATCCGGGGCCAACGTCCTGACTTTC; CDR3aa: CASSSGRSSGANVLTF
d_gene: NA; abundance: few; j_gene: TRBJ2-5; v_gene: TRBV19; CDR3nt: TGTGCCAGTAGTATGGGGGGCCTAGAGACCCAGTACTTC; CDR3aa: CASSMGGLETQYF
d_gene: TRBD2; abundance: NA; j_gene: TRBJ2-3; v_gene: TRBV5-4; CDR3nt: TGTGCCAGCAGCTCACAAAGCGGGGCTAGCACAGATACGCAGTATTTT; CDR3aa: CASSSQSGASTDTQYF
d_gene: NA; abundance: NA; j_gene: TRBJ1-2; v_gene: TRBV11-2; CDR3nt: TGTGCCAGCAGCTTAGCCGACGGCCAGGGAAGGAGCTATGGCTACACCTTC; CDR3aa: CASSLADGQGRSYGYTF
d_gene: NA; abundance: NA; j_gene: TRBJ1-2; v_gene: TRBV11-2; CDR3nt: TGTGCCAGCAGCTTCGGTTTTGGCTACACCTTC; CDR3aa: CASSFGFGYTF
d_gene: NA; abundance: NA; j_gene: TRBJ1-1; v_gene: TRBV9; CDR3nt: TGTGCCAGCAGCGTAGGTATAGGGATGAACACTGAAGCTTTCTTT; CDR3aa: CASSVGIGMNTEAFF
d_gene: NA; abundance: few; j_gene: TRBJ1-6; v_gene: TRBV18; CDR3nt: TGTGCCAGCTCACCGGGGCAGGGGTACCACTTT; CDR3aa: CASSPGQGYHF
d_gene: NA; abundance: NA; j_gene: TRBJ2-2; v_gene: TRBV19; CDR3nt: TGTGCCAGTAGTACCATCCTCCGGGGAAACACCGGGGAGCTGTTTTTT; CDR3aa: CASSTILRGNTGELFF
d_gene: TRBD1; abundance: few; j_gene: TRBJ2-7; v_gene: TRBV6-1; CDR3nt: TGTGCCAGCAGTGAAGTAGGGACAGGGACCTACGAGCAGTACTTC; CDR3aa: CASSEVGTGTYEQYF
d_gene: NA; abundance: few; j_gene: TRBJ1-2; v_gene: TRBV25-1; CDR3nt: TGTGCCAGCAGTGATCTGACGGCCATGGATGGCTACACCTTC; CDR3aa: CASSDLTAMDGYTF
d_gene: NA; abundance: NA; j_gene: TRBJ2-1; v_gene: TRBV6-2/TRBV6-3; CDR3nt: TGTGCCAGCAGCTATTTTGCGGGTGAGCAGTTCTTC; CDR3aa: CASSYFAGEQFF
d_gene: TRBD2; abundance: NA; j_gene: TRBJ2-3; v_gene: TRBV6-5; CDR3nt: TGTGCCAGCAGCCCACTAGCGGGTCCCACAGATACGCAGTATTTT; CDR3aa: CASSPLAGPTDTQYF
d_gene: TRBD1; abundance: NA; j_gene: TRBJ2-7; v_gene: TRBV28; CDR3nt: TGTGCCAGCAGTCTGTCCGTTCAGGGGGCGCACGAGCAGTACTTC; CDR3aa: CASSLSVQGAHEQYF
d_gene: NA; abundance: NA; j_gene: TRBJ1-5; v_gene: TRBV29-1; CDR3nt: TGCAGCGTTATCGGCCAGTCCAATCAGCCCCAGCATTTT; CDR3aa: CSVIGQSNQPQHF
d_gene: NA; abundance: NA; j_gene: TRBJ1-6; v_gene: TRBV10-1; CDR3nt: TGCGCCAGCAGTGGACAGTCAAATTCACCCCTCCACTTT; CDR3aa: CASSGQSNSPLHF
d_gene: NA; abundance: NA; j_gene: TRBJ2-1; v_gene: TRBV2; CDR3nt: TGTGCCAGCACGGGACAAAACTACAATGAGCAGTTCTTC; CDR3aa: CASTGQNYNEQFF
d_gene: TRBD1; abundance: NA; j_gene: TRBJ2-7; v_gene: TRBV5-3; CDR3nt: TGTGCCAGAAGCAAATCCGGGACAGTCAACGGGTACGAGCAGTACTTC; CDR3aa: CARSKSGTVNGYEQYF
d_gene: TRBD1; abundance: NA; j_gene: TRBJ1-2; v_gene: TRBV5-1; CDR3nt: TGCGCCAGCAGCTTGTTACAGGGGGACGGCTACACCTTC; CDR3aa: CASSLLQGDGYTF
d_gene: TRBD1; abundance: NA; j_gene: TRBJ1-2; v_gene: TRBV6-5; CDR3nt: TGTGCCAGCAGTTCTAGGACAGGGTCGGAGTATGGCTACACCTTC; CDR3aa: CASSSRTGSEYGYTF
d_gene: NA; abundance: NA; j_gene: TRBJ1-1; v_gene: TRBV30; CDR3nt: TGTGCCTCCATACGGGTTATGAACACTGAAGCTTTCTTT; CDR3aa: CASIRVMNTEAFF
d_gene: NA; abundance: NA; j_gene: TRBJ2-3; v_gene: TRBV9; CDR3nt: TGTGCCAGCAGCTTCAAACAGGGAGTGGGGGAAGATACGCAGTATTTT; CDR3aa: CASSFKQGVGEDTQYF